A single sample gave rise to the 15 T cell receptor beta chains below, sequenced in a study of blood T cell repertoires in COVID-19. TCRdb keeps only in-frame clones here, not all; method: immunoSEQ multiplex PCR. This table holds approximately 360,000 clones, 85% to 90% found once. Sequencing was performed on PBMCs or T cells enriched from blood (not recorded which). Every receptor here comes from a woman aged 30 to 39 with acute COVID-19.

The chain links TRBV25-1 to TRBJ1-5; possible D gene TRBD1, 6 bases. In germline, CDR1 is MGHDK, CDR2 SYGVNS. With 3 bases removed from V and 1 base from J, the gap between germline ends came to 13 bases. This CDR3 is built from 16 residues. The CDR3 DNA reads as TGTGCCAGCAGTGATGAACAGGGCGACAGCAATCAGCCCCAGCATTTT. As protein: CASSDEQGDSNQPQHF.

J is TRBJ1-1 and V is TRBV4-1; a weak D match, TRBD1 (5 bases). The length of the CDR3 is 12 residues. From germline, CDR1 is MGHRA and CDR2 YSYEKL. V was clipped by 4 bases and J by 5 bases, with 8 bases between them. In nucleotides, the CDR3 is TGCGCCAGCAGCCCCGGGGGGACTGAAGCTTTCTTT. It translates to CASSPGGTEAFF.

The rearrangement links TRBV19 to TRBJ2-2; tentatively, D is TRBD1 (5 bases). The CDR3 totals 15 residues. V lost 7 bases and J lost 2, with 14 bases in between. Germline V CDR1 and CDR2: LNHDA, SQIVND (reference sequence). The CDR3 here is CASTPLQGNTGELFF. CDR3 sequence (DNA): TGTGCCAGTACCCCCCTGCAGGGTAACACCGGGGAGCTGTTTTTT.

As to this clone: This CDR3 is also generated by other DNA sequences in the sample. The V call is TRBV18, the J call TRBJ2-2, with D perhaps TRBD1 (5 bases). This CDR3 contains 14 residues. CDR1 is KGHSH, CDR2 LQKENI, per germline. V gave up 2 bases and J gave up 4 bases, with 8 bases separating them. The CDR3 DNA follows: TGTGCCAGCTCACCAGGACAAATCACCGGGGAGCTGTTTTTT. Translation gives CASSPGQITGELFF.

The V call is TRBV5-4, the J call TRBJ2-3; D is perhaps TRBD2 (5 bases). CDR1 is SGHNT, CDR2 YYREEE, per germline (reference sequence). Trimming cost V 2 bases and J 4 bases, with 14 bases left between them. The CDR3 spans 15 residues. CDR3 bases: TGTGCCAGCAGCTTAGGGAGCGCAGCAGCAGATACGCAGTATTTT. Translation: CASSLGSAAADTQYF.

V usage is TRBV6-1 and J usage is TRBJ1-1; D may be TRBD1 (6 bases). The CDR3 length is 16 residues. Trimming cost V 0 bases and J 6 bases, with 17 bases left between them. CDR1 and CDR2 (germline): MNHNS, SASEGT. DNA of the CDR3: TGTGCCAGCAGTGAAGCTGACAGGTGGGAGAGCGCTGAAGCTTTCTTT. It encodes CASSEADRWESAEAFF.

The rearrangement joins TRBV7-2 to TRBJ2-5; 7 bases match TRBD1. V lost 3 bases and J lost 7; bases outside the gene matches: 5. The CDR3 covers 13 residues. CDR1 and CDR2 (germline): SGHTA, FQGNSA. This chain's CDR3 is CASSLVSGGTQYF. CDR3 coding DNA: TGTGCCAGCAGCTTGGTGTCAGGGGGGACCCAGTACTTC.

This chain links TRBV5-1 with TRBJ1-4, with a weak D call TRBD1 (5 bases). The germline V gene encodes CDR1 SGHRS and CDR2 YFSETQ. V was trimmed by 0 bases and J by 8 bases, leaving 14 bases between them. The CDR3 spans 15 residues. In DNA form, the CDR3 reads TGCGCCAGCAGCTTGGGAGAGGGACTAGGCGAAAAACTGTTTTTT. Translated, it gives CASSLGEGLGEKLFF.

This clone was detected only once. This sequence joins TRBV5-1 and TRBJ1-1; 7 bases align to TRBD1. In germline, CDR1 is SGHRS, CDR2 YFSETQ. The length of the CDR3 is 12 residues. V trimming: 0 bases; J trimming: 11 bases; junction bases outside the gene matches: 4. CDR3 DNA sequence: TGCGCCAGCAGCTTGGGGGACAGCGTGGCTTTCTTT. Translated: CASSLGDSVAFF. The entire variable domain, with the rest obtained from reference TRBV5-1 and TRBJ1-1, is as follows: KAGVTQTPRYLIKTRGQQVTLSCSPISGHRSVSWYQQTPGQGLQFLFEYFSETQRNKGNFPGRFSGRQFSNSRSEMNVSTLELGDSALYLCASSLGDSVAFFGQGTRLTVV.

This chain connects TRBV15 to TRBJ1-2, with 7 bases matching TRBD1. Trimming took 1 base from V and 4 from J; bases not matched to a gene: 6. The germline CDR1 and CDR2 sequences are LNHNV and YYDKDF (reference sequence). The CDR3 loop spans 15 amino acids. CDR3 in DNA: TGTGCCACCAGCAGAGGACAGGGTGGTGGCTATGGCTACACCTTC. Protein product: CATSRGQGGGYGYTF.

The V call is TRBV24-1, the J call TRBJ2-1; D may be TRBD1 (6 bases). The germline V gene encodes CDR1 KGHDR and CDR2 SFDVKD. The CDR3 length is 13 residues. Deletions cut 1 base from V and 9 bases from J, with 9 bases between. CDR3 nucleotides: TGTGCCACCAGTGATTTAGCCAGGGGTGAGCAGTTCTTC. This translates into CATSDLARGEQFF.

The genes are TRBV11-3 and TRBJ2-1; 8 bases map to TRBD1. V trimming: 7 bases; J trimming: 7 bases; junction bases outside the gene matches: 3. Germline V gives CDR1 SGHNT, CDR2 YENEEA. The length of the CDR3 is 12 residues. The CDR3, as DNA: TGTGCCAGCACCAACAGGGGGAATGAGCAGTTCTTC. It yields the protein CASTNRGNEQFF.

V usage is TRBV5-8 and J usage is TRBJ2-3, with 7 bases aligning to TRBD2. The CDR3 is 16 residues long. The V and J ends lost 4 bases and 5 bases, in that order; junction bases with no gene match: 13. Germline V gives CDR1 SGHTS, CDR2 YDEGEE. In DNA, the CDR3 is TGTGCCAGCAGCCCCGCGATTCGGGGGGTCGGAGATACGCAGTATTTT. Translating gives CASSPAIRGVGDTQYF.

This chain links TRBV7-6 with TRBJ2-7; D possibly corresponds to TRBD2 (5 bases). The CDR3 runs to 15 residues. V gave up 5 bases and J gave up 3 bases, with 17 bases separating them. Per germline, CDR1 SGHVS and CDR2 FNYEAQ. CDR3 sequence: CASSEGPADFYEQYF. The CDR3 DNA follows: TGTGCCAGCAGCGAGGGCCCGGCAGACTTCTACGAGCAGTACTTC.

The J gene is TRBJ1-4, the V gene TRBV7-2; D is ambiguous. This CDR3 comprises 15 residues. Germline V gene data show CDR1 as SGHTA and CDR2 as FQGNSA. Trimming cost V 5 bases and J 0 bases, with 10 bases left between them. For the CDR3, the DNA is TGTGCCAGCAGCCCTCACGGTGCAACTAATGAAAAACTGTTTTTT. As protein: CASSPHGATNEKLFF.